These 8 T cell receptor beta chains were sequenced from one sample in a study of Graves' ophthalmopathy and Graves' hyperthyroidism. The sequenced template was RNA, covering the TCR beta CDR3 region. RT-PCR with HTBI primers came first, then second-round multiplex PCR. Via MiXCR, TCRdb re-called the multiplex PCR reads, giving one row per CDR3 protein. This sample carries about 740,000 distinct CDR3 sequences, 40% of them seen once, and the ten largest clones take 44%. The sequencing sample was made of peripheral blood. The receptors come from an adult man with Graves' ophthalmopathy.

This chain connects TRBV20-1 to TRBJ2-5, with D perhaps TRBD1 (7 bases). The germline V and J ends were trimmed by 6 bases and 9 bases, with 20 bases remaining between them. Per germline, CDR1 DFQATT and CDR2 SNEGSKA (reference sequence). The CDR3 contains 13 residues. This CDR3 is CSAPGEDQGAQYF. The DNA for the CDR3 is TGCAGTGCACCCGGGGAGGACCAGGGGGCCCAGTACTTC.

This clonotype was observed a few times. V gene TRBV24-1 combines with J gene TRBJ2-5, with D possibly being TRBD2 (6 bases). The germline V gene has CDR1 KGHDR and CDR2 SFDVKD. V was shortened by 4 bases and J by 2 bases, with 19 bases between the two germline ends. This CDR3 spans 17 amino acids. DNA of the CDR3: TGTGCCACCAGTGACCTACCGGGGGACGATCTGCAAGAGACCCAGTACTTC. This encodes CATSDLPGDDLQETQYF.

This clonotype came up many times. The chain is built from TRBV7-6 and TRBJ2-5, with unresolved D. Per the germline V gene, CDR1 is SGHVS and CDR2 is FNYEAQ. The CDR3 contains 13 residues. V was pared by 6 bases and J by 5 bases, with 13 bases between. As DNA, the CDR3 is TGTGCCAGCAGTCCTCCTTTGGGTGAGACCCAGTACTTC. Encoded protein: CASSPPLGETQYF.

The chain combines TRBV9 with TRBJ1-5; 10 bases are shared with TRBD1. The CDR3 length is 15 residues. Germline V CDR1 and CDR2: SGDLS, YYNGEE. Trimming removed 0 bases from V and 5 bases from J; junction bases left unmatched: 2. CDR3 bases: TGTGCCAGCAGCGTAGACGGACAGGGGGATCAGCCCCAGCATTTT. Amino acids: CASSVDGQGDQPQHF. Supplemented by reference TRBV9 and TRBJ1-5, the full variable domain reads DSGVTQTPKHLITATGQRVTLRCSPRSGDLSVYWYQQSLDQGLQFLIQYYNGEERAKGNILERFSAQQFPDLHSELNLSSLELGDSALYFCASSVDGQGDQPQHFGDGTRLSIL.

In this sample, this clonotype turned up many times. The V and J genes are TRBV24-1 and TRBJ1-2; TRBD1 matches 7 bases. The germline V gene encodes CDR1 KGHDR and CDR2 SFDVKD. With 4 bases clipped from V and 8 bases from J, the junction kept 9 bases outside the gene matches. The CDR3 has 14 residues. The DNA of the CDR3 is TGTGCCACCAGTGACCACACAGGGGTGCGAGGCTACACCTTC. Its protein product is CATSDHTGVRGYTF.

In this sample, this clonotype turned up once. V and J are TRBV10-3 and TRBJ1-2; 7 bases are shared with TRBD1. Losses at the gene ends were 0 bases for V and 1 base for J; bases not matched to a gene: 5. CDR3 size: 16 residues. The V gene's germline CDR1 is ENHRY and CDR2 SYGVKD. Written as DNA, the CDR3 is TGTGCCATCAGTGAGTCTGACAGGGCACTTAACTATGGCTACACCTTC. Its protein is CAISESDRALNYGYTF.

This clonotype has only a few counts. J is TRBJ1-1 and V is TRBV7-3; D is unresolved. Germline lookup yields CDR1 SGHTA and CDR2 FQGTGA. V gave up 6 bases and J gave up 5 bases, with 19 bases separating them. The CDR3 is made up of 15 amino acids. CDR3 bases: TGTGCCAGCAGTACCCTGAGCCCCCTCGGGACTGAAGCTTTCTTT. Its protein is CASSTLSPLGTEAFF.

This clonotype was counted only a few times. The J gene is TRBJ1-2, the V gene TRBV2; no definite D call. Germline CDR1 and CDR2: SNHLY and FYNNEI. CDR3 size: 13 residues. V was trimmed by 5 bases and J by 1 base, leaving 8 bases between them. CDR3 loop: CASSFDLNYGYTF. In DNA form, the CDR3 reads TGTGCCAGCAGTTTTGATCTTAACTATGGCTACACCTTC.